Reported below is one TCR beta chain. Its antigen is still unknown. The germline V gene encodes CDR1 SGHDN and CDR2 FVKESK. The cysteine opens and the phenylalanine closes a CDR3 of 11 amino acids. Only the CDR3 region is kept as DNA, spanning 33 bases read in frame from base 1. V is clipped by 5 bases and J by 3 bases, and the sequence between their germline boundaries is 2 bases long. The library was produced with the immunoSEQ multiplex PCR assay. The multiplex PCR relied on a mix of 60 forward primers for TCR Vbeta segments and 13 reverse primers for TCR Jbeta segments. Amplification of the CDR3 region of rearranged TCR beta genes was performed with a multiplex PCR assay on genomic DNA. The amplified TCR beta libraries were sequenced on the Illumina HiSeq System as 87-base-pair reads. Per the authors' processing: In a later analysis, about 80 million unique TCR beta chains were counted across the 690 or so repertoires, and roughly 10 million of these chains were shared by at least two donors. To remove PCR and sequencing errors, raw reads were error-corrected and collapsed into unique sequences using a nearest-neighbor algorithm that merged closely related sequences. Alignment of CDR3 sequences to IMGT reference sequences was used to assign V, D and J gene segments. For a sequence to be retained, at least a six-nucleotide match to both a V gene segment and a J gene segment was required. Rearrangements were classified as productive when the CDR3 lacked stop codons and remained in frame with V and J, and all other rearrangements were classified as non-productive. CDR3 was defined by IMGT convention, running from the second conserved V-encoded cysteine to the conserved J-encoded phenylalanine. Sequences without an unambiguous match to a single V gene segment were excluded from the earlier analysis of about 640 of the donors. An earlier analysis of some 500 of the donors classified V segments as functional when productive rearrangements were above 56.7% and as segregating when the standard deviation between donors was above 5%. A statistical classification framework was developed to diagnose cytomegalovirus status using the catalog of TCR beta chain sequences. V and J gene assignment, in a later analysis, came from comparing TCR nucleotide sequences with IMGT/GENE-DB human TR gene sequences. A later analysis assigned CDR3 sequences and most-parsimonious VDJ recombination scenarios with the TCRdist pipeline. A later analysis defined each TCR beta chain by its CDR3 amino acid sequence plus V-gene family, and excluded reads lacking a unique V-gene family. A later analysis removed 592 highly shared, low-generation-probability nucleotide sequences to deal with suspected cross-contamination and a sequencing artifact. A later analysis calculated a clonal expansion index for each public chain from normalized within-repertoire ranks of inferred template counts. A later analysis computed generation probabilities with a VDJ recombination model fitted to out-of-frame rearrangements, and checked the results against IGoR. In a later analysis, TCR-TCR, TCR-HLA and TCR-CMV co-occurrence was scored with hypergeometric tests, and a repertoire-size bias correction was applied to TCR pairs. A later analysis estimated false discovery rates by permuting HLA or CMV assignments 20 times. A later analysis grouped co-occurring TCRs with DBSCAN, adding TCRdist sequence similarity when clustering within HLA-allele-positive subsets. Repertoires with fewer than 30,000 or more than 120,000 public chains were left out of co-occurrence clustering, as were four to six repertoires with anomalous nucleotide sharing. TCRdb mirrors the immuneACCESS table, restricted to in-frame sequences. Some clones are absent from its copies; in checked studies, under half trace to an unresolved V gene, and the reason for the others is unknown. V and J calls plus clone size are reproduced from that table; the DNA served to infer D and trimming. The sample table includes roughly 120,000 clones. The ten largest clones take up approximately 6.2% of the sample.

The data derive from a study of cytomegalovirus exposure and HLA in healthy donors (dated 2017 in TCRdb). Describing the broader study: According to an earlier analysis of around 600 of the donors, about 190 million T cells yielded some 110 million unique TCR beta sequences and 250 to 350 Gb of sequence data. An early release covering 500 to 750 HLA-typed donors comprised about 300 gigabases of sequencing data and tens of millions of unique TCR sequences. Of the roughly 390 genotyped donors, 81% fell in the genetic ancestry cluster associated with self-reported Caucasian donors. The aim of the study was to test whether cataloging public T cell receptors could identify signatures of past pathogen exposure. The T cell repertoires of some 700 subjects were profiled by immunosequencing and related to cytomegalovirus serostatus. In addition to the first cohort of 666 subjects, a separate validation cohort of 130 or so different subjects was used. To predict cytomegalovirus infection status, the study brought together high-throughput TCR immunosequencing, statistical association of individual TCRs with disease status, and machine learning. To study patterns of TCR occurrence, a later analysis re-analyzed previously published TCR beta repertoires from several hundred donors and added high-resolution HLA genotyping. Rather than drawing on any new phenotypic data, the later analysis identified candidate immune exposures from TCR beta sequences and the way those sequences occurred across donors. To decide whether each TCR beta V gene segment behaved as functional or pseudogenic, an earlier analysis of some 600 of the donors relied on high-throughput TCR beta sequencing. Donor age, sex, ethnicity and CMV serostatus were compiled alongside the repertoire data. A later genetic analysis used genome-wide SNP genotypes for about three fifths of the 666 donors, treating that subset as a discovery cohort. Every discovery cohort repertoire had been produced on one sequencing platform. Both class I and class II loci were covered by HLA typing, at four-digit resolution. Typing coverage differed by locus: A, B, C, DRB1 and DQB1 were typed in roughly 629-630 donors, DQA1 in approximately 520, DPA1 in approximately 610, and DPB1 in approximately 450. Because of strong linkage in the cohort, roughly five DR-DQ haplotypes were treated as single units for association and clustering. Among 300 to 500 genotyped donors of the cohort, an average of roughly 230,000 unique TCR beta nucleotide sequences was sequenced per donor, of which about 18% were non-productive. Results the study describes overall, beyond this receptor: In both the original and validation cohorts, the classifier was reported to diagnose cytomegalovirus status with high specificity and sensitivity. A later genetic analysis reported fewer N-insertions in productive TCRs among donors in an Asian-associated ancestry cluster than the approximately 670-donor mean. Some IMGT-functional V segments, including TRBV6-2 and TRBV6-3, could not be told apart with the 87-base-pair reads, so those segments were excluded. Roughly uniform sequencing depth across donors was assumed in presence/absence analyses, although this assumption may not hold. In an earlier analysis of 587 of the donors, most TCR beta V segments appeared in productive rearrangements about 87% or about 30% of the time, broadly matching IMGT annotations. Most CMV-associated TCR beta chains appeared to be HLA-restricted in a later analysis, and the HLA associations seemed to be driven largely by CMV exposure. Because HLA typing was unavailable for some donors at each locus, only the typed subset was used in association tests. In a later analysis, HLA-associated TCR beta chains were found to be more clonally expanded and to have lower generation probabilities than equally common non-associated chains. Correlated functional status among segregating V segments might reflect linkage disequilibrium, but an unknown experimental factor could not be ruled out. The authors suggested that the approach could potentially be extended to other disease states and immunological phenotypes. While some public TCRs were present in many individuals, most TCR sequences turned up only very rarely across donors. In vitro tests confirmed that a few of the cytomegalovirus-associated TCR beta chains recognize cytomegalovirus antigens. In a later analysis, several top co-occurrence clusters were reported to appear linked to parvovirus B19, influenza, CMV and Epstein-Barr virus. The study listed 150 to 200 TCR beta chains as associated with cytomegalovirus. The sequencing pipeline was judged likely to have produced a cluster of highly shared sequence variants as a technical artifact. A later analysis found that TCR association rates varied across HLA loci, with DRB1 alleles showing the most associated TCRs and HLA-C alleles the fewest. A further reported finding was that TCR beta sequences accurately predicted the HLA-A and HLA-B alleles for most subjects in the first cohort. The cohort was sequenced for TCR beta chains only, and without alpha or paired-chain data the features that could be detected were limited. Assigning TCR associations to individual alleles was difficult when HLA alleles, especially DR and DQ, strongly co-occurred. In a later genetic analysis, a missense DCLRE1C variant was associated with V-gene and J-gene trimming of TCR beta chains, and the association was replicated in an independent cohort. A later analysis associated about 17,000 TCR beta sequences with specific HLA alleles at a false discovery rate of 0.05. The earlier analysis of some 560 of the donors excluded around 17 rarely observed V segments, including chromosome 9 orphons, because counts were too low. The only immune exposure information available for the cohort was CMV serostatus.

In total, 500 to 700 healthy bone marrow donors made up the cohort. Cohort members were all nominally healthy when sampled, although unrecorded immune exposures were likely present. The donor tested CMV seropositive and was one of the 289 seropositive cohort members. Every donor gave a peripheral blood sample, and the peripheral blood mononuclear cells from that sample were used for TCR beta sequencing. The Qiagen DNeasy Blood Extraction Kit was used to extract genomic DNA from the blood cell samples. The material sequenced was PBMCs. This sequence originates from a man in his forties in good health and CMV-seropositive. The V gene is TRBV14 and the J gene is TRBJ2-1; no confident D gene assignment can be made. The CDR3 amino acid sequence is: CASSYYNEQFF. The nucleotide sequence reads TGTGCCAGCAGCTACTACAATGAGCAGTTCTTC.